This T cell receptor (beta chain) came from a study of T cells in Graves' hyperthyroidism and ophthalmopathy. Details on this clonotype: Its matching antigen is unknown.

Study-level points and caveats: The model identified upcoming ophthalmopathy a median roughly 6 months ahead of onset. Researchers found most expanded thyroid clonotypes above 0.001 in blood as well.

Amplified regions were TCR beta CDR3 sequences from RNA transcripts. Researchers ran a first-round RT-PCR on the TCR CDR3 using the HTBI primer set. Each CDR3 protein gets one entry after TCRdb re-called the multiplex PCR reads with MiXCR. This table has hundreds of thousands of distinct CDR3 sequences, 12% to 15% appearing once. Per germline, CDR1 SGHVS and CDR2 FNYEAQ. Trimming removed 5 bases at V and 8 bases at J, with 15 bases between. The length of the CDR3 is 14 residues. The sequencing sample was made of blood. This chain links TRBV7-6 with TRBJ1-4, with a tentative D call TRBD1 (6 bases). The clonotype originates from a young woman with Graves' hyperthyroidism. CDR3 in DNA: TGTGCCAGCAGCCAGACAGGCATCGGGGAAAAACTGTTTTTT. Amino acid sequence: CASSQTGIGEKLFF.